This entry lists 25 T cell receptor beta chains sequenced from one sample in a study of shared clonotypes between healthy human individuals. Some clones are missing from TCRdb's copy, which holds only in-frame ones; the method was immunoSEQ multiplex PCR. The data hold almost 750,000 clones, with around 77% observed a single time. Sequenced sample: memory CD4+ T cells sorted from blood. Documented subset: CD45RA-negative fraction. The source of these receptors is a woman aged 25 to 39 in good health.

This clone was picked up a small number of times. The chain is built from TRBV28 and TRBJ2-1; D is unresolved. From germline, CDR1 is MDHEN and CDR2 SYDVKM. The CDR3 is 14 amino acids. Trimming cost V 5 bases and J 0 bases, with 8 bases left between them. The DNA of the CDR3 is TGTGCCAGCAGTGAACTCCTCTCCTACAATGAGCAGTTCTTC. Protein product: CASSELLSYNEQFF.

V is TRBV4-2 and J is TRBJ2-5; 7 bases are shared with TRBD2. The J segment lost 5 bases and the V segment lost 2 bases, leaving 8 bases of the junction unmatched. This CDR3 comprises 15 residues. Germline-derived CDR1 and CDR2 are LGHNA and YNFKEQ. CDR3 coding DNA: TGTGCCAGCAGCCAATCACGGCGGGAGAGGGAGACCCAGTACTTC. Translation gives CASSQSRRERETQYF.

The chain's CDR3 is CASRTGWRETQYF. CDR3 nucleotides: TGTGCCAGCAGGACAGGGTGGAGAGAGACCCAGTACTTC. V and J are TRBV27 and TRBJ2-5, with 7 bases matching TRBD1. V shed 6 bases and J 4 bases; nucleotides not matched to a gene: 5. The CDR3 loop spans 13 amino acids. The germline V gene has CDR1 MNHEY and CDR2 SMNVEV (reference sequence).

There are a few counts of this clone. The gene calls are TRBV2 and TRBJ1-4; D ambiguous. Germline values: CDR1 SNHLY, CDR2 FYNNEI. This CDR3 has 14 residues. The V end was cut by 8 bases, the J end by 0 bases, with 10 bases between. CDR3 sequence: CASSVRPTNEKLFF. The CDR3 DNA sequence: TGTGCCAGCTCCGTGAGGCCAACTAATGAAAAACTGTTTTTT.

Only a few counts were recorded for this clone. V is TRBV10-2 and J is TRBJ2-1; 7 bases line up with TRBD2. V shed 11 bases and J 8 bases; nucleotides not matched to a gene: 6. This CDR3 is 11 amino acids long. The germline gives CDR1 WSHSY, CDR2 SAAADI. The CDR3 sequence: CAARGRDEQFF. CDR3 bases: TGCGCCGCCAGAGGGAGGGATGAGCAGTTCTTC.

This clone was observed a few times. This sequence joins TRBV19 and TRBJ1-2, with 8 bases identical to TRBD1. Germline CDR1 and CDR2: LNHDA and SQIVND (reference sequence). V shed 11 bases and J 2 bases; nucleotides not matched to a gene: 13. The CDR3 extends over 15 amino acids. The CDR3 here is CAARDRKTLNYGYTF. DNA for the CDR3: TGTGCCGCCCGGGACAGGAAGACTCTGAACTATGGCTACACCTTC.

V is TRBV7-6 and J is TRBJ2-7; D tentatively reads TRBD1 or TRBD2 (5 bases each). Deletions cut 5 bases from V and 3 bases from J, with 23 bases between. The length of the CDR3 is 17 residues. Germline CDR1 and CDR2: SGHVS and FNYEAQ. In DNA, the CDR3 is TGTGCCAGCAGCCCCCAGCCAACGACAGAGGGAAACTACGAGCAGTACTTC. Translating gives CASSPQPTTEGNYEQYF.

The chain employs TRBV30 and TRBJ2-1, with D unresolved. Between the trimmed V and J ends, which lost 0 bases and 8 bases, there was a span of 8 bases. The CDR3 totals 12 residues. The germline gives CDR1 GTSNPN, CDR2 SVGIG (reference sequence). In nucleotides, the CDR3 is TGTGCCTGGAGTGTACTTGGTGATGAGCAGTTCTTC. This encodes CAWSVLGDEQFF.

The chain employs TRBV28 and TRBJ2-5; D may be TRBD1 or TRBD2 (6 bases each). Trimming pared 8 bases from V and 6 bases from J, leaving 19 bases between. CDR3 length: 14 amino acids. CDR1 is MDHEN and CDR2 is SYDVKM in the germline V gene. Here the CDR3 DNA reads TGTGCCAGCGGACCGGGGGCACTGGGCAAGACCCAGTACTTC. Protein product: CASGPGALGKTQYF.

This chain joins TRBV7-9 and TRBJ1-5; 8 bases line up with TRBD1. Trimming cost V 4 bases and J 2 bases; bases outside gene matches: 4. This CDR3 comprises 15 residues. Looked up from germline, CDR1 is SEHNR and CDR2 is FQNEAQ (reference sequence). As DNA, the CDR3 is TGTGCCAGCAGCTACGGACAGGGCCGCAATCAGCCCCAGCATTTT. It is translated as CASSYGQGRNQPQHF.

The chain joins TRBV5-6 to TRBJ2-5; no reliable D call. V dropped 5 bases and J dropped 3 bases, with 14 bases sitting between them. Germline-derived CDR1 and CDR2 are SGHDT and YYEEEE. This CDR3 has 14 residues. CDR3 sequence: CASSSPRQEETQYF. CDR3 sequence (DNA): TGTGCCAGCAGTTCCCCGAGGCAGGAAGAGACCCAGTACTTC.

The rearrangement links TRBV15 to TRBJ2-1; D is perhaps TRBD1 (6 bases). The CDR3 spans 14 residues. Germline CDR1 and CDR2: LNHNV and YYDKDF (reference sequence). Trimming cost V 1 base and J 8 bases, with 12 bases left between them. CDR3 protein: CATSRAEQGHEQFF. DNA for the CDR3: TGTGCCACCAGCAGAGCGGAACAGGGCCATGAGCAGTTCTTC.

V and J are TRBV6-5 and TRBJ1-3; D ambiguous. The V end was cut by 0 bases, the J end by 0 bases, with 9 bases between. Germline CDR1 and CDR2: MNHEY and SVGAGI. CDR3 size: 16 residues. CDR3 sequence reads: CASSYSPVRSGNTIYF. CDR3 nucleotide sequence: TGTGCCAGCAGTTACTCCCCGGTCCGCTCTGGAAACACCATATATTTT.

The chain employs TRBV9 and TRBJ2-2, with D tentatively TRBD1 (6 bases). Germline values: CDR1 SGDLS, CDR2 YYNGEE. Trimming removed 3 bases from V and 4 bases from J, with 10 bases in between. The length of the CDR3 is 14 residues. Here the CDR3 DNA reads TGTGCCAGCAGCGGACAGGTCATCACCGGGGAGCTGTTTTTT. Translation: CASSGQVITGELFF. The whole variable domain, remainder taken from reference TRBV9 and TRBJ2-2, is DSGVTQTPKHLITATGQRVTLRCSPRSGDLSVYWYQQSLDQGLQFLIQYYNGEERAKGNILERFSAQQFPDLHSELNLSSLELGDSALYFCASSGQVITGELFFGEGSRLTVL.

This clone was picked up a small number of times. This CDR3 is also generated by other DNA sequences in the sample. The chain employs TRBV27 and TRBJ1-3, with D hard to call. There are 13 residues in the CDR3. V shed 4 bases and J shed 0 bases, with 4 bases lying between them. Germline V gene lookup returns CDR1 MNHEY and CDR2 SMNVEV (reference sequence). CDR3 sequence reads: CASSSRSGNTIYF. CDR3 bases: TGTGCCAGCAGTTCCCGCTCTGGAAACACCATATATTTT.

This chain links TRBV9 with TRBJ2-5, with D perhaps being TRBD1 or TRBD2 (5 bases each). The V end was cut by 4 bases, the J end by 1 base, with 17 bases between. The CDR3 has 16 amino acids. Germline CDR1 reads SGDLS; CDR2 reads YYNGEE. CDR3 DNA: TGTGCCAGCAGCACAATACCGGGGCATCCCCAAGAGACCCAGTACTTC. Amino acids: CASSTIPGHPQETQYF.

The chain links TRBV5-6 to TRBJ2-1; TRBD2 matches at 13 bases. From germline, CDR1 is SGHDT and CDR2 YYEEEE. There are 15 residues in the CDR3. Unmatched junction bases numbered 8, after V lost 6 bases and J lost 8 bases. CDR3: CASIGGLAGVDEQFF. In DNA, the CDR3 is TGTGCCAGCATCGGCGGACTAGCGGGAGTGGATGAGCAGTTCTTC.

This clone was observed once. This chain's CDR3 is CATLSQSLFVGQVPLYEQYF. The CDR3 region has the DNA TGCGCCACCCTATCACAGTCATTATTCGTCGGACAGGTCCCTCTCTACGAGCAGTACTTC. The rearrangement joins TRBV23-1 to TRBJ2-7; 7 bases align to TRBD1. TRBV23-1 is filed as an ORF, its function uncertain. J was trimmed by 3 bases and V by 10 bases; bases with no gene match: 30. This CDR3 comprises 20 residues.

The V and J genes are TRBV7-2 and TRBJ2-1; TRBD2 agrees at 11 bases. Germline CDR1 reads SGHTA; CDR2 reads FQGNSA. The CDR3 spans 16 residues. With V trimmed by 4 bases and J by 6 bases, 8 bases remained unmatched. CDR3 coding DNA: TGTGCCAGCAGCTCCCGACTAGCGGGAAACTCCAATGAGCAGTTCTTC. Translating it yields CASSSRLAGNSNEQFF. The full variable domain, in which reference TRBV7-2 and TRBJ2-1 provide the parts outside the CDR3, is GAGVSQSPSNKVTEKGKDVELRCDPISGHTALYWYRQSLGQGLEFLIYFQGNSAPDKSGLPSDRFSAERTGGSVSTLTIQRTQQEDSAVYLCASSSRLAGNSNEQFFGPGTRLTVL.

The J gene is TRBJ2-3, the V gene TRBV7-2, with D possibly being TRBD2 (6 bases). Germline-derived CDR1 and CDR2 are SGHTA and FQGNSA. The V end lost 3 bases, the J end lost 2 bases, and 18 bases lay between the germline ends. The CDR3 is 17 amino acids. For the CDR3, the DNA is TGTGCCAGCAGCTTGAGGAGTCCGGGGGTGGTCACAGATACGCAGTATTTT. It codes for CASSLRSPGVVTDTQYF.

In its sample, this clone was seen once. The chain has TRBV27 and TRBJ2-1, with D uncertain. Germline CDR1 and CDR2: MNHEY and SMNVEV (reference sequence). The V gene lost 5 bases and the J gene lost 5 bases, with 19 bases spanning the gap. The CDR3 has 16 residues. This CDR3 is CASSPNQLLNNNEQFF. The CDR3 nucleotides are TGTGCCAGCAGTCCCAACCAATTGCTCAATAACAATGAGCAGTTCTTC.

A few counts support this clone. The chain carries TRBV6-5 and TRBJ1-2; the D gene is possibly TRBD1 (5 bases). V lost 0 bases, J lost 7 bases, and 9 bases lay in between. The CDR3 has 13 residues. CDR1 and CDR2 from the germline V gene are MNHEY and SVGAGI. In nucleotides, the CDR3 is TGTGCCAGCAGTTACTCGACGACAGTTGGCTACACCTTC. Translated: CASSYSTTVGYTF.

The V gene is TRBV2, the J gene TRBJ1-2, with D possibly being TRBD1 (6 bases). Per the germline V gene, CDR1 is SNHLY and CDR2 is FYNNEI. The CDR3 is 15 amino acids. The V end was cut by 5 bases, the J end by 2 bases, with 15 bases between. The CDR3 is CASSMTGHLNYGYTF. The CDR3 coding sequence is TGTGCCAGCAGTATGACAGGCCATTTGAACTATGGCTACACCTTC.

This clone was observed a handful of times. The chain uses TRBV30 and TRBJ2-7; 7 bases align to TRBD1. Germline V gene lookup returns CDR1 GTSNPN and CDR2 SVGIG (reference sequence). The V and J ends lost 7 bases and 12 bases, in that order; junction bases with no gene match: 12. The CDR3 loop spans 11 amino acids. CDR3 amino acids: CASRTGPLGYF. In nucleotides, the CDR3 is TGTGCCTCCCGGACAGGCCCGTTGGGGTACTTC. Combining the CDR3 with reference TRBV30 and TRBJ2-7 gives the whole variable domain SQTIHQWPATLVQPVGSPLSLECTVEGTSNPNLYWYRQAAGRGLQLLFYSVGIGQISSEVPQNLSASRPQDRQFILSSKKLLLSDSGFYLCASRTGPLGYFGPGTRLTVT.

This chain links TRBV28 with TRBJ2-3, with D unclear. The V end was cut by 7 bases, the J end by 0 bases, with 8 bases between. The CDR3 runs 13 residues. The germline V gene has CDR1 MDHEN and CDR2 SYDVKM. The DNA for the CDR3 is TGTGCCAGCATGACGACTAGCACAGATACGCAGTATTTT. Translating it yields CASMTTSTDTQYF.